This TCR beta chain stems from a study of shared clonotypes between healthy human individuals. Germline CDR1 MNHEY, CDR2 SVGAGI. CDR3 length: 12 amino acids. The V end was cut by 10 bases, the J end by 8 bases, with 17 bases between. Study-level points and caveats: Apart from blood, nothing was sampled; tissue repertoires likely differ. Deeper or shallower sequencing was expected to change how clonotypes are shared among donors.

TCRdb keeps only in-frame clones here, not all; method: immunoSEQ multiplex PCR. The sample consists of 2 million to 2.5 million clones, 85% to 95% of them appearing once. This clone was picked up a small number of times. The antigen is unknown. The sample was naive CD4+ T cells from PBMCs. Subset denoted: CD45RA+ positively selected. This chain connects TRBV6-5 to TRBJ1-1; unclear D gene. This receptor was identified in a man aged 18-30 years in good health. Some clones in this sample may be carry-over from other donors' samples. As DNA, the CDR3 is TGTGCCACCACACCGAGTTGGGGAGAAGCTTTCTTT. The encoded protein is CATTPSWGEAFF.